This T cell receptor beta chain was captured in a study of cytomegalovirus exposure and HLA in healthy donors. The study's findings and limits: Among TCR sequences, most were rare, though some public TCRs appeared in many donors. In vitro experiments confirmed that three CMV-associated chains were specific for CMV antigens.

About this clone itself: The antigen remains undetermined.

Although they were nominally healthy when sampled, donors likely had unrecorded immune exposures. PCR employed 60 Vbeta and 13 Jbeta primers. Sequenced by immunoSEQ multiplex PCR; TCRdb stores in-frame clones only, minus some. This table holds about 150,000 clones, around 90% found once. The source material was PBMCs. The sequence came from a middle-aged woman in good health and CMV-seronegative.

The CDR3, as DNA: TGTGCCAGCAGCTCATATGACAGGGTCGAGACCCAGTACTTC. Its protein product is CASSSYDRVETQYF. The rearrangement joins TRBV5-5 to TRBJ2-5, with 7 bases fitting TRBD1. Trimming removed 3 bases from V and 5 bases from J; junction bases left unmatched: 7. CDR3 length: 14 residues. The germline V gene has CDR1 SGHKS and CDR2 YYEKEE (reference sequence).